This record looks at one T cell receptor beta chain sequence and its context. CDR1 and CDR2 from the germline V gene are LGHNA and YSLEER. V lost 2 bases, J lost 6 bases, and 18 bases lay in between. The CDR3 has 16 residues. Using unique molecular identifiers, the investigators prepared the TCRbeta library. A single record per CDR3 protein comes from TCRdb applying MiXCR to the PCR reads. The data hold about 460,000 distinct CDR3 sequences, with over 9.5% observed a single time. These data are taken from a study of T-cell reconstitution after alpha-beta-depleted transplantation in children. The V and J genes are TRBV4-3 and TRBJ2-3; D gene ambiguous. This TCR came from a female patient under 10 years old who had a stem cell transplant for aplastic anemia, so the T cells may come from the graft donor. The sample in question was PBMCs, mostly from graft donor cells, obtained 180 days after TCRalphabeta/CD19-depleted stem cell transplant. In DNA form, the CDR3 reads TGCGCCAGCAGCCAACGGTTTAGTTACTTTTTGGATACGCAGTATTTT. This sequence encodes CASSQRFSYFLDTQYF.